Reported below is one TCR beta chain. This record comes from a study of blood T cell repertoires in COVID-19. Background on the study: The analysed material was cDNA or gDNA that came from T cells, B-cell-depleted T cells, or PBMCs.

Study processing details: Reference gene primer amplification gave estimated nucleated cell counts. Profiled with immunoSEQ multiplex PCR; TCRdb holds only in-frame clones, not every one. V and J calls and clone size are those listed in that table; D and trimming were worked out from the DNA. The top ten hold 1.9% of the sample, which has approximately 210,000 clones, roughly nine tenths seen once. The CDR3 is made up of 14 amino acids. CDR1 MNHEY and CDR2 SVGAGI come from the germline V gene. Between the trimmed V and J ends, which lost 7 bases and 8 bases, there was a span of 17 bases. What was sequenced was peripheral blood. The genes are TRBV6-5 and TRBJ2-2, with D tentatively TRBD1 (6 bases). This TCR derives from a man aged 40-49 years with active or convalescent COVID-19. CDR3 amino acids: CASKTQGVRGELFF. The CDR3 DNA reads TGTGCCAGCAAGACACAGGGAGTTCGAGGGGAGCTGTTTTTT.